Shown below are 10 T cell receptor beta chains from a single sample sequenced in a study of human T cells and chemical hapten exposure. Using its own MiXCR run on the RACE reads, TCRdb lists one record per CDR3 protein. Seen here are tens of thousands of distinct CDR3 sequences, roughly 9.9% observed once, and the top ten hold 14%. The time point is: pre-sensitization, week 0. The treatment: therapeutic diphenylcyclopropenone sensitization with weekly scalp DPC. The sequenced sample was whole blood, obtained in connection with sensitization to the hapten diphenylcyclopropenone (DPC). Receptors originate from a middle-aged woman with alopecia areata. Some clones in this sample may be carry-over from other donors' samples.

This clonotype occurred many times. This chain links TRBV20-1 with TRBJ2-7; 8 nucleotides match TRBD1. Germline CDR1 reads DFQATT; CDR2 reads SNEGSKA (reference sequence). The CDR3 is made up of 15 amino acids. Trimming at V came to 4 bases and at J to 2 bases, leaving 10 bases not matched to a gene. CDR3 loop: CSAILAGTGAYEQYF. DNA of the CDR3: TGCAGTGCTATTTTAGCCGGGACAGGAGCCTACGAGCAGTACTTC.

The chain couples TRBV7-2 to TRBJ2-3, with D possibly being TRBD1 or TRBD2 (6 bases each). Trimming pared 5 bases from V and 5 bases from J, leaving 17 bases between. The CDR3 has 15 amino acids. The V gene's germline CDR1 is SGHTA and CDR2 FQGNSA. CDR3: CASSRFSGGGDTQYF. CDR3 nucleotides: TGTGCCAGCAGCCGGTTTAGCGGAGGGGGAGATACGCAGTATTTT.

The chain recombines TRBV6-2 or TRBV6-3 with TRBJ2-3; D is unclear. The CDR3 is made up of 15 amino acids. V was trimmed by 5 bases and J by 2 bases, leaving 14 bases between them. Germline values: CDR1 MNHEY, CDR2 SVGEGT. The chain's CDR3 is CASSISPVITDTQYF. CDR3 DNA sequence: TGTGCCAGCAGTATATCGCCAGTCATCACAGATACGCAGTATTTT.

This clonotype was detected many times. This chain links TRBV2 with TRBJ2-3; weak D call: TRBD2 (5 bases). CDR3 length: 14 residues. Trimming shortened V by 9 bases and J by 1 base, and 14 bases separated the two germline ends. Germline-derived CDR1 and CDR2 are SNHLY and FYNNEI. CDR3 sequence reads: CARRLPAGTDTQYF. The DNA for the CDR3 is TGTGCCAGAAGACTACCCGCCGGCACAGATACGCAGTATTTT.

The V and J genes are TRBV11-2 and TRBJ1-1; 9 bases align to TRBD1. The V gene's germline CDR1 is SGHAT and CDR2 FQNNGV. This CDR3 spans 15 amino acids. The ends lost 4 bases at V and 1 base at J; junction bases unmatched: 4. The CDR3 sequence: CASSSSDRGNTEAFF. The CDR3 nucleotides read TGTGCCAGCAGCTCGTCGGACAGGGGGAACACTGAAGCTTTCTTT.

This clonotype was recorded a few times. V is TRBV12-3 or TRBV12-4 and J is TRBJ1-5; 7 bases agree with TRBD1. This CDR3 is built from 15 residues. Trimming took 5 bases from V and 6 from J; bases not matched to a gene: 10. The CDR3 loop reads CASSLGTASGQPQHF. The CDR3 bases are TGTGCCAGCAGTCTTGGGACAGCCTCTGGTCAGCCCCAGCATTTT.

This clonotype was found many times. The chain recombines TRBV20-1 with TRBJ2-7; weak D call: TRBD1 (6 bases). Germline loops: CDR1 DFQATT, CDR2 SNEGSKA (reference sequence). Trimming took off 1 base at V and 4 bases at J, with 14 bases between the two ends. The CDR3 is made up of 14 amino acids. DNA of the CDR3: TGCAGTGCTAGAGTGATGGACAGAAGGTACGAGCAGTACTTC. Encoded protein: CSARVMDRRYEQYF.

DNA of the CDR3: TGTGCCAGCAGTCTAGCGGGGGAGCCCTCCTACGAGCAGTACTTC. Translation gives CASSLAGEPSYEQYF. The V call is TRBV7-6, the J call TRBJ2-7, with 10 bases that match TRBD2. Germline CDR1 and CDR2: SGHVS and FNYEAQ. J was trimmed by 0 bases and V by 6 bases; bases with no gene match: 5. This CDR3 is 15 amino acids long.

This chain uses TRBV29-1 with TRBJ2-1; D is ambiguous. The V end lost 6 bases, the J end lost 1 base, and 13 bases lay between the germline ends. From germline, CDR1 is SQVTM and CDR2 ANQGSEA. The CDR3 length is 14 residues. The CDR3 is CSVEQVDSYNEQFF. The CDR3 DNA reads TGCAGCGTAGAGCAGGTAGATTCCTACAATGAGCAGTTCTTC.

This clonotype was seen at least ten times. Here the CDR3 DNA reads TGCAGTGCGGGGTTGTTCGAGAACACTGAAGCTTTCTTT. Translation gives CSAGLFENTEAFF. J is TRBJ1-1 and V is TRBV20-1; D uncertain. Germline CDR1 is DFQATT and CDR2 is SNEGSKA (reference sequence). Trimming took 6 bases from V and 1 from J, leaving 12 bases between them. This CDR3 comprises 13 residues.